The rows below give T cell receptor beta chains drawn from one sample of a study of CD4 T cells in relation to SARS-CoV-2 and coronaviruses. Their antigen targets remain unknown. Clones were sequenced by immunoSEQ multiplex PCR, and TCRdb holds only the in-frame ones, with some missing. Of about 26,000 clones in the sample, 73% were seen once. Sequenced material: CD4+ T cells from PBMCs, cultured in vitro. These receptors were taken from a human donor in good health. CDR3s include the opening cysteine and the closing phenylalanine or tryptophan. D genes are given only for firm matches. Not all rows give a size; the values are once, few, many and, for expanded clones, a class.

CASSREFGRGDEKLFF,TGTGCCAGCAGCCGAGAATTCGGACGAGGGGATGAAAAACTGTTTTTT,-,TRBV3-1/TRBV3-2,few,TRBJ1-4,16
CAWSLLGAGKYF,TGTGCCTGGAGCCTACTCGGGGCGGGGAAGTACTTC,-,TRBV30,-,TRBJ2-7,12
CASSTLRASGRYNEQFF,TGTGCCAGCAGCACTCTTAGGGCTAGCGGGAGGTACAATGAGCAGTTCTTC,TRBD2,TRBV7-3,-,TRBJ2-1,17
CASSISGGGQFF,TGTGCCAGCAGCATTAGCGGGGGCGGGCAGTTCTTC,TRBD2,TRBV6-5,-,TRBJ2-1,12
CSVDIAGVLTDTQYF,TGCAGCGTAGACATAGCGGGGGTACTTACAGATACGCAGTATTTT,TRBD2,TRBV29-1,-,TRBJ2-3,15
CSLGGEETQYF,TGCAGCTTGGGGGGAGAAGAGACCCAGTACTTC,-,TRBV29-1,-,TRBJ2-5,11
CASSRSLSEGYTF,TGTGCCAGCAGCCGGTCGTTGAGTGAGGGCTACACCTTC,-,TRBV7-2,-,TRBJ1-2,13
CASSYRNTYEQYF,TGTGCCAGCAGTTACAGGAATACCTACGAGCAGTACTTC,-,TRBV6-2/TRBV6-3,-,TRBJ2-7,13
CASSHLQETQYF,TGTGCCAGCAGCCACCTACAAGAGACCCAGTACTTC,-,TRBV3-1/TRBV3-2,-,TRBJ2-5,12
CASSPRQDASGNTIYF,TGTGCCAGCTCACCGAGGCAGGATGCCTCTGGAAACACCATATATTTT,-,TRBV18,-,TRBJ1-3,16
CSASVQDRDREQYF,TGCAGTGCTAGTGTGCAGGACAGGGACCGCGAGCAGTACTTC,TRBD1,TRBV20-1,-,TRBJ2-7,14
CASSITSGGLGTGELFF,TGTGCCAGCAGCATTACGTCGGGGGGCCTCGGCACCGGGGAGCTGTTTTTT,-,TRBV5-5,-,TRBJ2-2,17
CASSQGASGGGTDTQYF,TGCGCCAGCAGCCAAGGGGCTAGCGGGGGGGGCACAGATACGCAGTATTTT,TRBD2,TRBV4-3,-,TRBJ2-3,17
CASSQLRTGRGTGELFF,TGCGCCAGCAGCCAACTACGGACAGGACGGGGCACCGGGGAGCTGTTTTTT,TRBD1,TRBV4-3,-,TRBJ2-2,17
CASSIYGGSSYEQYF,TGTGCCAGTAGTATTTACGGTGGGTCCTCCTACGAGCAGTACTTC,-,TRBV19,-,TRBJ2-7,15
CASSSGLAPDTQYF,TGTGCCAGCAGCTCCGGACTAGCCCCAGATACGCAGTATTTT,TRBD2,TRBV7-2,once,TRBJ2-3,14
CASRSTGTYGYTF,TGTGCCAGCAGAAGTACAGGGACCTATGGCTACACCTTC,-,TRBV12-3/TRBV12-4,-,TRBJ1-2,13
CASSRTRGNTIYF,TGTGCCAGCAGCCGAACAAGAGGAAACACCATATATTTT,-,TRBV6-5,-,TRBJ1-3,13
CASSYAGTGADEQYF,TGTGCCAGCAGTTACGCCGGGACAGGGGCGGACGAGCAGTACTTC,TRBD1,TRBV6-6,-,TRBJ2-7,15
CAWTGTSGHYNEQFF,TGTGCCTGGACAGGGACTAGCGGACATTACAATGAGCAGTTCTTC,TRBD2,TRBV30,-,TRBJ2-1,15
CASSGQPGPMYQETQYF,TGTGCCAGCAGTGGCCAACCGGGACCGATGTACCAAGAGACCCAGTACTTC,-,TRBV6-1,once,TRBJ2-5,17
CASSYSRNGNEKLFF,TGTGCCAGCAGTTACTCAAGGAATGGGAACGAAAAACTGTTTTTT,-,TRBV6-5,-,TRBJ1-4,15
CASSLATLEGYTF,TGTGCCAGCAGCTTAGCAACGCTTGAGGGCTACACCTTC,-,TRBV7-2,-,TRBJ1-2,13
CASSRTGPYGYTF,TGTGCCAGCAGCCGGACAGGTCCATATGGCTACACCTTC,TRBD1,TRBV3-1/TRBV3-2,-,TRBJ1-2,13
CASNRDVYNEQFF,TGTGCCAGCAACCGGGACGTTTACAATGAGCAGTTCTTC,-,TRBV9,-,TRBJ2-1,13
CASSPQGTHEQYF,TGTGCCAGCAGCCCCCAGGGAACCCACGAGCAGTACTTC,-,TRBV9,-,TRBJ2-7,13
CASSQENRGGEKLFF,TGCGCCAGCAGCCAAGAGAACAGGGGCGGCGAAAAACTGTTTTTT,TRBD1,TRBV4-1,-,TRBJ1-4,15
CAISERSGASSGTQYF,TGTGCCATCAGTGAGAGGTCAGGGGCATCGTCGGGTACGCAGTATTTT,-,TRBV10-3,-,TRBJ2-3,16
CASSLEPYSNQPQHF,TGTGCCAGCAGCTTGGAGCCGTATAGCAATCAGCCCCAGCATTTT,-,TRBV5-5,-,TRBJ1-5,15
CASSPPDRDWGEQYF,TGTGCCAGCTCACCGCCAGACAGGGACTGGGGGGAGCAGTACTTC,-,TRBV18,-,TRBJ2-7,15
CASSLEGSIGTDTQYF,TGTGCCAGCAGCTTAGAAGGGAGTATTGGGACAGATACGCAGTATTTT,-,TRBV11-2,-,TRBJ2-3,16
CASSLLGASEETQYF,TGTGCTAGCAGCTTATTGGGTGCTAGCGAAGAGACCCAGTACTTC,-,TRBV7-7,-,TRBJ2-5,15
CASSPGPRLNTEAFF,TGTGCCAGCAGCCCCGGGCCTCGCTTGAACACTGAAGCTTTCTTT,-,TRBV4-2,-,TRBJ1-1,15
CASSLIGVSGNEQFF,TGCGCCAGCAGCTTGATAGGGGTTTCAGGCAATGAGCAGTTCTTC,-,TRBV5-1,once,TRBJ2-1,15